This T cell receptor (beta chain) emerged from a study of cytomegalovirus exposure and HLA in healthy donors. The PCR used 60 Vbeta and 13 Jbeta primers. The data were produced by immunoSEQ multiplex PCR, yet TCRdb's version contains in-frame clones alone and is incomplete. Of 150,000 to 200,000 clones in the sample, around 77% were seen once. The V gene end was trimmed by 5 bases and the J gene end by 5 bases; junction bases not matched to a gene: 8. The germline V gene encodes CDR1 MDHEN and CDR2 SYDVKM. The length of the CDR3 is 16 residues. The sequenced material came from PBMCs. The chain has TRBV28 and TRBJ1-5; 11 bases match TRBD1. This sequence originates from a woman younger than 45 in good health and CMV-seronegative. The CDR3 DNA reads TGTGCCAGCAGTCCTCGGGACAGGGGGGCCCATCAGCCCCAGCATTTT. It is translated as CASSPRDRGAHQPQHF.